This is a list of T cell receptor beta chains from one sample in a study of control samples from healthy donors and cancer patients. TCRdb's table, derived via immunoSEQ multiplex PCR, lists solely in-frame clones and lacks some. The sample has about 170,000 clones, around nine tenths seen once. Sequenced input: blood. These receptors were taken from a woman in her 30s in good health. CDR3s leave out the opening cysteine and the closing phenylalanine or tryptophan. Fields, in order: V gene, J gene, CDR3 protein.

v_call: TRBV5-1
j_call: TRBJ2-5
cdr3_aa: ASSFLDPKETQY

v_call: TRBV5-4
j_call: TRBJ1-1
cdr3_aa: ASSHGRENTEAF

v_call: TRBV12-3/TRBV12-4
j_call: TRBJ2-3
cdr3_aa: ASSQGATDTQY

v_call: TRBV27
j_call: TRBJ2-7
cdr3_aa: ASSLGASAYEQY

v_call: TRBV10-3
j_call: TRBJ1-6
cdr3_aa: ASLGLPNSPLH

v_call: TRBV2
j_call: TRBJ1-4
cdr3_aa: ASSGIDSFNEKLF

v_call: TRBV10-3
j_call: TRBJ2-3
cdr3_aa: AISLGQGIIDTQY

v_call: TRBV27
j_call: TRBJ2-7
cdr3_aa: ASSRTEEYEQY

v_call: TRBV6-5
j_call: TRBJ2-1
cdr3_aa: ASWPLGLAINEQF

v_call: TRBV27
j_call: TRBJ1-2
cdr3_aa: ASSLSPNYGYT

v_call: TRBV5-4
j_call: TRBJ1-1
cdr3_aa: ASSFTDTEAF

v_call: TRBV5-6
j_call: TRBJ1-1
cdr3_aa: ASSLRPVEAF

v_call: TRBV28
j_call: TRBJ2-2
cdr3_aa: ASRDTGELF

v_call: TRBV9
j_call: TRBJ1-6
cdr3_aa: ASSVGYNSPLH

v_call: TRBV20-1
j_call: TRBJ1-1
cdr3_aa: RLTENTEAF

v_call: TRBV28
j_call: TRBJ2-7
cdr3_aa: ASSLGRVDYNEQY

v_call: TRBV6-5
j_call: TRBJ1-6
cdr3_aa: ASSYGRAMTPLH

v_call: TRBV27
j_call: TRBJ2-2
cdr3_aa: ASSPLLSGQESPGELF

v_call: TRBV7-9
j_call: TRBJ1-5
cdr3_aa: ASSLAGPGEPQH

v_call: TRBV12-3/TRBV12-4
j_call: TRBJ1-3
cdr3_aa: ASGASSGNTIY

v_call: TRBV19
j_call: TRBJ2-3
cdr3_aa: ASRLRGGTDTQY

v_call: TRBV28
j_call: TRBJ2-7
cdr3_aa: ASSRADSRSYEQY

v_call: TRBV5-4
j_call: TRBJ1-6
cdr3_aa: ASSLDQGVNSPLH

v_call: TRBV24-1
j_call: TRBJ1-5
cdr3_aa: ATSDGGNQPQH

v_call: TRBV9
j_call: TRBJ1-5
cdr3_aa: ASSVDGDQPQH

v_call: TRBV7-8
j_call: TRBJ2-2
cdr3_aa: ASSLAGRAGELF

v_call: TRBV27
j_call: TRBJ1-1
cdr3_aa: ASSPRGAQPEAF

v_call: TRBV5-6
j_call: TRBJ2-3
cdr3_aa: ASSYLDTQY